The TCR beta chain described here comes from a study of T cell clusters in autoimmune cytopenias. Study as a whole: TRB sequencing had a median about 52,000 reads and approximately 2,500 distinct clonotypes per sample. Points from the study as a whole: A dominant lymphoma-associated repertoire apparently masked the cluster-lack signature in secondary cytopenia versus chronic lymphocytic leukemia. The T cell clusters came from computational analysis alone and lack functional validation.

The CDR3 loop spans 16 amino acids. From germline, CDR1 is LGHNA and CDR2 YNFKEQ. About 37,500 genome equivalents of blood DNA were amplified for TRB. In the case of this clonotype: The antigen remains undetermined.

TRB rearrangements were amplified by touch-down multiplex PCR with mixed TRB-A/B primers. TCRdb re-called the multiplex PCR reads and gives one entry per CDR3 protein, without DNA. Its table lists about 6,700 distinct CDR3 sequences. These data are also associated with another study on T cell repertoires in aging, cancer and after chemotherapy.

The V gene is TRBV4-2, the J gene TRBJ2-2; the TRBD1 assignment by TCRdb is unverifiable without DNA. The source material was peripheral blood. The source of this sequence is a human donor in good health. Here the CDR3 reads CASSPGTGRNTGELFF.